The rows below give T cell receptor beta chains drawn from one sample of a study of regulatory T cells in long-lasting Graves disease. TCRdb re-derived calls from the multiplex PCR reads in MiXCR, one entry per CDR3 protein. This sample has approximately 470,000 distinct CDR3 sequences; about 20% occur once, and the top ten carry approximately 8%. The specimen was peripheral blood mononuclear cells (PBMCs), collected when the disease was refractory, from a patient treated with antithyroid drugs. The receptors were sampled from a female donor with Graves disease. The CDR3 runs from the conserved cysteine through the conserved F or W. The size entry is marked missing in some rows and otherwise reads once, few, many or a size class.

clone_size: few
j_call: TRBJ2-2
v_call: TRBV7-7
cdr3_aa: CASSSTSGRVGGNTGELFF

clone_size: NA
j_call: TRBJ2-5
v_call: TRBV6-1
cdr3_aa: CASSIQGLQETQYF

clone_size: NA
j_call: TRBJ1-1
v_call: TRBV19
cdr3_aa: CASSRREGREAFF

clone_size: few
j_call: TRBJ2-7
v_call: TRBV9
cdr3_aa: CASSARLADYEQYF

clone_size: NA
j_call: TRBJ1-6
v_call: TRBV19
cdr3_aa: CASTATVIANSPLHF

clone_size: many
j_call: TRBJ1-2
v_call: TRBV7-2
cdr3_aa: CASSPPGQGLYGYTF

clone_size: many
j_call: TRBJ2-1
v_call: TRBV11-2
cdr3_aa: CASSSGLYNEQFF

clone_size: NA
j_call: TRBJ2-7
v_call: TRBV5-4
cdr3_aa: CASSQMGRSYEQYF

clone_size: many
j_call: TRBJ2-6
v_call: TRBV19
cdr3_aa: CASSIWGFGANVLTF

clone_size: many
j_call: TRBJ1-1
v_call: TRBV27
cdr3_aa: CASSTLGGRDTEAFF

clone_size: few
j_call: TRBJ1-6
v_call: TRBV19
cdr3_aa: CASSVGLPINSPLHF

clone_size: few
j_call: TRBJ1-5
v_call: TRBV6-6
cdr3_aa: CASSYSIAWPAEHF

clone_size: few
j_call: TRBJ2-7
v_call: TRBV7-9
cdr3_aa: CASSPPGQGFLEQYF

clone_size: few
j_call: TRBJ2-2
v_call: TRBV9
cdr3_aa: CASSVTDITGELFF

clone_size: many
j_call: TRBJ1-5
v_call: TRBV6-2/TRBV6-3
cdr3_aa: CASSSEDRANQPQHF

clone_size: NA
j_call: TRBJ2-7
v_call: TRBV4-3
cdr3_aa: CASSQGTSGSSTYEQYF

clone_size: NA
j_call: TRBJ2-7
v_call: TRBV30
cdr3_aa: CAWSLGGEQYF

clone_size: many
j_call: TRBJ1-5
v_call: TRBV2
cdr3_aa: CASSGDRGSNQPQHF

clone_size: many
j_call: TRBJ1-5
v_call: TRBV18
cdr3_aa: CASSQGRDQPQHF

clone_size: NA
j_call: TRBJ2-7
v_call: TRBV19
cdr3_aa: CASRRGQGTYEQYF

clone_size: NA
j_call: TRBJ2-7
v_call: TRBV28
cdr3_aa: CASNHHRDSSYEQYF

clone_size: many
j_call: TRBJ2-7
v_call: TRBV2
cdr3_aa: CASSEWDRGTYEQYF

clone_size: many
j_call: TRBJ1-2
v_call: TRBV30
cdr3_aa: CAWSVLGTGGYTF

clone_size: many
j_call: TRBJ2-7
v_call: TRBV4-1
cdr3_aa: CASSQDRGPYEQYF

clone_size: NA
j_call: NA
v_call: TRBV2
cdr3_aa: CASSGIAGGGSEQFF

clone_size: few
j_call: TRBJ1-6
v_call: TRBV27
cdr3_aa: CASSATGGSPLHF

clone_size: NA
j_call: TRBJ2-2
v_call: TRBV6-1
cdr3_aa: CASSQTGADTGELFF

clone_size: many
j_call: TRBJ2-7
v_call: TRBV5-8
cdr3_aa: CASSPRGTAYEQYF

clone_size: few
j_call: TRBJ1-2
v_call: TRBV12-3/TRBV12-4
cdr3_aa: CASSLNVEVYSIYGYTF

clone_size: NA
j_call: TRBJ2-2
v_call: TRBV7-2
cdr3_aa: CASSPMGGSTGELFF

clone_size: many
j_call: TRBJ1-1
v_call: TRBV18
cdr3_aa: CASSPPGDVAFF

clone_size: NA
j_call: TRBJ1-1
v_call: TRBV27
cdr3_aa: CASSLTTGISTEAFF

clone_size: many
j_call: TRBJ1-2
v_call: TRBV2
cdr3_aa: CASRVQGNGGYTF

clone_size: NA
j_call: TRBJ2-7
v_call: TRBV28
cdr3_aa: CTSKMGEYEQYF

clone_size: NA
j_call: TRBJ1-1
v_call: TRBV6-4
cdr3_aa: CASSPHGLGVTEAFF

clone_size: many
j_call: TRBJ2-1
v_call: TRBV28
cdr3_aa: CASSLVSYNEQFF

clone_size: NA
j_call: TRBJ1-1
v_call: TRBV19
cdr3_aa: CASRWGGTGGASFF